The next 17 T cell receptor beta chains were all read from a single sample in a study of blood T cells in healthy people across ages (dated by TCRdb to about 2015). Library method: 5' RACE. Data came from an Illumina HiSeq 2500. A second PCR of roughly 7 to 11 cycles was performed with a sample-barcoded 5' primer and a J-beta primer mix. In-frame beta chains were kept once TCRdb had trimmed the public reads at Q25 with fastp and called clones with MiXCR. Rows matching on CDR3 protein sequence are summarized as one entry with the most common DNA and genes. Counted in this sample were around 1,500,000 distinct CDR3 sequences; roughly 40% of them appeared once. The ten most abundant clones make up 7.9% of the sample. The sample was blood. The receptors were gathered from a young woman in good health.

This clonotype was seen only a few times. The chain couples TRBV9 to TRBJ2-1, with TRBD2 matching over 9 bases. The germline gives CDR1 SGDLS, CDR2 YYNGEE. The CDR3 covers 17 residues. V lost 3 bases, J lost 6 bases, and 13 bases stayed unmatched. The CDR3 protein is CASSAGGIVAGANEQFF. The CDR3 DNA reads TGTGCCAGCAGCGCGGGCGGTATAGTAGCGGGGGCCAATGAGCAGTTCTTC.

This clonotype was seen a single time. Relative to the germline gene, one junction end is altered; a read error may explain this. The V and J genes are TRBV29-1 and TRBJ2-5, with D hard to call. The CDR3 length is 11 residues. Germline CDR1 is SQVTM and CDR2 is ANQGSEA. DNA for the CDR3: TGCAGCGTCCTCGCTGCATTCGAGCAGTACTTT. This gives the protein CSVLAAFEQYF.

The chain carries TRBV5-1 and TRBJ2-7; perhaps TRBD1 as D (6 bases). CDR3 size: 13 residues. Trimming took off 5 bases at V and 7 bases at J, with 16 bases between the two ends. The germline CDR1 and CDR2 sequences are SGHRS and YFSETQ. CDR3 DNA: TGCGCCAGCAGGGTGACAGGCCTGTCGGAGCAGTACTTC. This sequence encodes CASRVTGLSEQYF.

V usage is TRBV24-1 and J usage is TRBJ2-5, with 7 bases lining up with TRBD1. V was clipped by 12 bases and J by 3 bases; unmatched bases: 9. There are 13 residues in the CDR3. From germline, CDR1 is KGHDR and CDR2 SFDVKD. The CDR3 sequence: CAEQGKVEETQYF. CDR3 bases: TGTGCCGAACAGGGGAAGGTAGAAGAGACCCAGTACTTC.

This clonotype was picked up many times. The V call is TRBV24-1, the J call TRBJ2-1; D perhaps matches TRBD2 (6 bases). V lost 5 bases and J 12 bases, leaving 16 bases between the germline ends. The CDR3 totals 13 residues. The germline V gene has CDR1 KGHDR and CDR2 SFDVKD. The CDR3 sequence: CATSAWDSSRQFF. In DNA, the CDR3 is TGTGCCACCAGTGCCTGGGACTCCAGCAGGCAGTTCTTC.

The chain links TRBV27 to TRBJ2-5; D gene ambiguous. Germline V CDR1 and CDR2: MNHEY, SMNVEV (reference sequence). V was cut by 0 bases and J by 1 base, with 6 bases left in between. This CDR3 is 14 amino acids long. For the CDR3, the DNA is TGTGCCAGCAGTTTATCGGTTTCCCAAGAGACCCAGTACTTC. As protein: CASSLSVSQETQYF.

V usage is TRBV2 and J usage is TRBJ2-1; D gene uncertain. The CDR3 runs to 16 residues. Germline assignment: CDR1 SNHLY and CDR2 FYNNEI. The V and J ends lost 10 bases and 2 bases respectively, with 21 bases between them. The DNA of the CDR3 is TGTGCCAACCTACCCAGAGAACGGAAAGCCTACAATGAGCAGTTCTTC. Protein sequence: CANLPRERKAYNEQFF.

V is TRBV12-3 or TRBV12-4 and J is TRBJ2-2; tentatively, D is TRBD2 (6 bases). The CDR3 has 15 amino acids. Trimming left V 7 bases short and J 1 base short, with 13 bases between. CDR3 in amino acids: CASIGGEVNTGELFF. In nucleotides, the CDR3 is TGTGCCAGCATCGGCGGGGAAGTGAACACCGGGGAGCTGTTTTTT.

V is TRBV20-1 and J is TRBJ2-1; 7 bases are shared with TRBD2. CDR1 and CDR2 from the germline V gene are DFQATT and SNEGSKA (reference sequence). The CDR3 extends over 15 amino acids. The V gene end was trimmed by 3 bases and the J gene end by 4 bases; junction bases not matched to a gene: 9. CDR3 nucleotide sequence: TGCAGTGCTAGTTCCGGCGGGAGATGGTACAATGAGCAGTTCTTC. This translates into CSASSGGRWYNEQFF.

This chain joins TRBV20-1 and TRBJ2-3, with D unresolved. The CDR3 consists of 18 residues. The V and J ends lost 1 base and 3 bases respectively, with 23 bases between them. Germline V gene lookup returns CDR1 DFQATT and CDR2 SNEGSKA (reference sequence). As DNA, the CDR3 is TGCAGTGCTAGAGTTTTGCCCCCCTCGGGCGGCTTAACAGATACGCAGTATTTT. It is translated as CSARVLPPSGGLTDTQYF.

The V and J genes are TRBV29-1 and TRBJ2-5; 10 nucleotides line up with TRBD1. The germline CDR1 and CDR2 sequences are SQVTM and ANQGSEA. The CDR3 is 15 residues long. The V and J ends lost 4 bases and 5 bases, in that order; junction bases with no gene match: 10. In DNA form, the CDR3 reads TGCAGCGTTGTCCTTTGGGACAGGGGCGGGGAGACCCAGTACTTC. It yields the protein CSVVLWDRGGETQYF.

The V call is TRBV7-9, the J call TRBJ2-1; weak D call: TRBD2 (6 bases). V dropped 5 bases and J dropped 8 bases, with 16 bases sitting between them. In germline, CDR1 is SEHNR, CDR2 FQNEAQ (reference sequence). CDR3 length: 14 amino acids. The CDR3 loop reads CASSGGTAGDEQFF. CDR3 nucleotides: TGTGCCAGCAGCGGGGGGACCGCGGGTGATGAGCAGTTCTTC.

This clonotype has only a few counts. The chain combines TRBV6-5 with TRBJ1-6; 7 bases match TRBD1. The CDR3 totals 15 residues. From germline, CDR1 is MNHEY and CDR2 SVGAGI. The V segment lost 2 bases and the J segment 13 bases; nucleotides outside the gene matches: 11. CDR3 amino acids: CASSYQDRKGYPLHF. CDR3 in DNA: TGTGCCAGCAGTTACCAGGACAGGAAGGGATACCCCCTCCACTTT.

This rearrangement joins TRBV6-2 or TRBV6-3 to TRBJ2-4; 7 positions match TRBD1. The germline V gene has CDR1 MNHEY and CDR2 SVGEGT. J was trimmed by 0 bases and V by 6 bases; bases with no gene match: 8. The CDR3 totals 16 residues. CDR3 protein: CASSHGTDLAKNIQYF. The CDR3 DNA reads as TGTGCCAGCAGCCACGGGACAGATCTAGCCAAAAACATTCAGTACTTC.

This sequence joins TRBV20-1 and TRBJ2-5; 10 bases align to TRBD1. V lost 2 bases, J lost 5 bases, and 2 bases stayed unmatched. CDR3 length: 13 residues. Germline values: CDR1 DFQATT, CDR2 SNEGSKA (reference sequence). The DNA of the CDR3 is TGCAGTGCTAGAAGGGGACAGGGGGAGACCCAGTACTTC. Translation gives CSARRGQGETQYF.

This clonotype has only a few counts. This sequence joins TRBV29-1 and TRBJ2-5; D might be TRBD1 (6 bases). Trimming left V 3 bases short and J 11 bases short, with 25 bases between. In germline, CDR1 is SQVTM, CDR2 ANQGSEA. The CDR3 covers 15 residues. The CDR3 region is CSVEGPGTTGNEQYF. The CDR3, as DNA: TGCAGCGTTGAGGGACCTGGGACAACGGGCAATGAGCAGTACTTC.

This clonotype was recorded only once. DNA for the CDR3: TGTGCCAGCAGTATAAACACCCGAGTACAGGGTTTTAGTTCCGAGCAGTACTTC. It codes for CASSINTRVQGFSSEQYF. This chain uses TRBV27 with TRBJ2-7, with D perhaps matching TRBD1 (6 bases). The CDR3 runs 18 residues. Germline V gene data show CDR1 as MNHEY and CDR2 as SMNVEV (reference sequence). V was shortened by 5 bases and J by 6 bases, with 29 bases between the two germline ends.